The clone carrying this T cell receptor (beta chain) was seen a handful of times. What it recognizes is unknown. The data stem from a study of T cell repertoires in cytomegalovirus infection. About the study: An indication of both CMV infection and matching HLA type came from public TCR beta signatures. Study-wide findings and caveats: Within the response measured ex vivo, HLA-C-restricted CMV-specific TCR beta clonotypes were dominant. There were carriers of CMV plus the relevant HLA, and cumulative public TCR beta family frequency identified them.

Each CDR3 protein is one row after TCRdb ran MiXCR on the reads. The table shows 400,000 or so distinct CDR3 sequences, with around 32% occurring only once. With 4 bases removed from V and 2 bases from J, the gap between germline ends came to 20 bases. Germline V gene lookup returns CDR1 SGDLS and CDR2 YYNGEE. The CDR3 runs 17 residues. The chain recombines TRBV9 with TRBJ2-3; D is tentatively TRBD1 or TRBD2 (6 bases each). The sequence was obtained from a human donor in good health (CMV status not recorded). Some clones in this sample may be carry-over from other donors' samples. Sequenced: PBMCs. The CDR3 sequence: CASSPGVKGGTTDTQYF. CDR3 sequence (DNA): TGTGCCAGCAGCCCGGGAGTCAAAGGGGGGACCACAGATACGCAGTATTTT. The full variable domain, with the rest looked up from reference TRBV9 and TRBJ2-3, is DSGVTQTPKHLITATGQRVTLRCSPRSGDLSVYWYQQSLDQGLQFLIQYYNGEERAKGNILERFSAQQFPDLHSELNLSSLELGDSALYFCASSPGVKGGTTDTQYFGPGTRLTVL.